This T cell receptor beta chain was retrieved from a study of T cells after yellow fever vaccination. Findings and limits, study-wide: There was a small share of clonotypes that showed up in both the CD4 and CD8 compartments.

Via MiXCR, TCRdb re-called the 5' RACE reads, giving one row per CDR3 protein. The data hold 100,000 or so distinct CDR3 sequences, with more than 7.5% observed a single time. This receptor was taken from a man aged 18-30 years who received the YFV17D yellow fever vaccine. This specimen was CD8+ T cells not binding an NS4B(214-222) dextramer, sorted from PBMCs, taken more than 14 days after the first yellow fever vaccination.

Here the CDR3 DNA reads TGTGCCAGCAGCGTAGAGTGGGGACTAGCCCACAATGAGCAGTTCTTC. This translates into CASSVEWGLAHNEQFF. V usage is TRBV9 and J usage is TRBJ2-1; 9 nucleotides agree with TRBD2. CDR3 length equals 16 residues. In germline, CDR1 is SGDLS, CDR2 YYNGEE. The J segment lost 5 bases and the V segment lost 0 bases, leaving 6 bases of the junction unmatched.